The clone carrying this T cell receptor (beta chain) was detected many times. These data come from a study of T cells in Graves' hyperthyroidism and ophthalmopathy. The V and J ends lost 4 bases and 8 bases, in that order; junction bases with no gene match: 8. Germline CDR1 DFQATT, CDR2 SNEGSKA (reference sequence). The CDR3 consists of 13 residues. Amplification of TCR beta CDR3 regions was performed using RNA transcripts as template. A first-round RT-PCR of the TCR CDR3 used the HTBI primer set. Each CDR3 protein is one row after TCRdb ran MiXCR on the multiplex PCR reads. The sample carries about 290,000 distinct CDR3 sequences, around a fifth recorded once.

The chain has TRBV20-1 and TRBJ2-1, with 7 bases identical to TRBD2. The clonotype originates from a man in his fifties or sixties with Graves' ophthalmopathy. The sample was blood. This CDR3 reads CSAIGGGFDEQFF. The CDR3 DNA reads as TGCAGTGCTATTGGGGGAGGGTTCGATGAGCAGTTCTTC.